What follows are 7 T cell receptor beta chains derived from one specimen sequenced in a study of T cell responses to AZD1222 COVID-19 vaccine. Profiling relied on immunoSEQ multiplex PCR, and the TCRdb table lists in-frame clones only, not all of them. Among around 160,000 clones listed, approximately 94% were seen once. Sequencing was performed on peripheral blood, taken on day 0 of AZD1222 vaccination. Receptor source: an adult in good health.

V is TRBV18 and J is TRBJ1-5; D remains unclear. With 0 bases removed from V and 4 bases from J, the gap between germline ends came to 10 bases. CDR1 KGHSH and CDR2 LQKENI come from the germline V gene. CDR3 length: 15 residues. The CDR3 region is CASSPPNGLNQPQHF. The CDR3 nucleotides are TGTGCCAGCTCACCACCGAATGGGCTTAATCAGCCCCAGCATTTT.

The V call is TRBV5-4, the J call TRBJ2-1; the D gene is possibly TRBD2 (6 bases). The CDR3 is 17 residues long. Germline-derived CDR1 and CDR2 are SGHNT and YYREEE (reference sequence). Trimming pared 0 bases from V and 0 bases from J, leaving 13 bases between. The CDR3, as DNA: TGTGCCAGCAGCTTGGTCCGGGGGTCAAGCTCCTACAATGAGCAGTTCTTC. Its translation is CASSLVRGSSSYNEQFF. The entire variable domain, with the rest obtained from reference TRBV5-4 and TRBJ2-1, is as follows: ETGVTQSPTHLIKTRGQQVTLRCSSQSGHNTVSWYQQALGQGPQFIFQYYREEENGRGNFPPRFSGLQFPNYSSELNVNALELDDSALYLCASSLVRGSSSYNEQFFGPGTRLTVL.

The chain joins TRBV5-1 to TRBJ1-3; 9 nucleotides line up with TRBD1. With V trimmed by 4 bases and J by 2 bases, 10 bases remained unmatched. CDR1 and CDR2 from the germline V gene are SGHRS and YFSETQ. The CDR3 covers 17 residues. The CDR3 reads CASSREKQGAPGNTIYF. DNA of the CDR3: TGCGCCAGCAGCCGGGAAAAACAGGGGGCGCCTGGAAACACCATATATTTT.

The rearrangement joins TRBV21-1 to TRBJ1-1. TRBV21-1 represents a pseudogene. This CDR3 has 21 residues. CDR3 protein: CASSKVVEKRVGREISTEAFF. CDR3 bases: TGTGCCAGCAGCAAAGTAGTGGAAAAACGGGTGGGACGCGAGATAAGCACTGAAGCTTTCTTT.

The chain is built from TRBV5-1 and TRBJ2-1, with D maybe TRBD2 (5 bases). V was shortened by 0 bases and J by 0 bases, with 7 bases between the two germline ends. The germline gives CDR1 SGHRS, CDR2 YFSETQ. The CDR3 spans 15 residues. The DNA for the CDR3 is TGCGCCAGCAGCTTGGTGGGAGACTCCTACAATGAGCAGTTCTTC. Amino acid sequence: CASSLVGDSYNEQFF.

CDR3 region: CARGQLDYGYTF. CDR3 nucleotide sequence: TGTGCCAGAGGACAGCTTGACTATGGCTACACCTTC. J is TRBJ1-2 and V is TRBV2; tentatively, D is TRBD1 (6 bases). The CDR3 is 12 residues long. Trimming cost V 9 bases and J 3 bases, with 11 bases left between them. Germline V gene data show CDR1 as SNHLY and CDR2 as FYNNEI.

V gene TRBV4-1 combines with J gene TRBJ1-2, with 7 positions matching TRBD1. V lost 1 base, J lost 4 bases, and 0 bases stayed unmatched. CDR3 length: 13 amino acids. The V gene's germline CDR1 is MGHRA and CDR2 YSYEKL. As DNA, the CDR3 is TGCGCCAGCAGCCAAGGGACAGGCTATGGCTACACCTTC. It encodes CASSQGTGYGYTF.